This T cell receptor (beta chain) appears in the sequencing data of a study of T cells in localized non-small cell lung cancer. The V gene's germline CDR1 is SEHNR and CDR2 FQNEAQ (reference sequence). The CDR3 is 15 amino acids. Losses at the gene ends were 5 bases for V and 1 base for J; bases not matched to a gene: 6. Remarks on this clone: The target antigen is unknown.

The repertoire was sequenced with immunoSEQ multiplex PCR; TCRdb's copy has only in-frame clones and lacks some. The sample comprises under 150,000 clones, about 89% of which are singletons, and approximately 1.5% rests with the top ten. Study outcomes and limitations: Appearing in adjacent lung were a median about 50 of the top 100 tumor clones. Investigators sequenced only a single tumor region, leaving heterogeneity possible. Longer overall survival was linked to higher blood T cell density.

The starting material was peripheral blood, obtained before any cancer treatment. This receptor was obtained from a female donor over 55 with stage I lung adenocarcinoma. V usage is TRBV7-9 and J usage is TRBJ2-3, with 7 bases fitting TRBD1. The CDR3 region is CASSETGLGTDTQYF. For the CDR3, the DNA is TGTGCCAGCAGCGAGACAGGGTTGGGCACAGATACGCAGTATTTT.